This entry features one TCR beta chain sequence. Treatment noted: roughly 18 received Ad26.COV2.S at low or high dose, single or two shots; several received placebo; per-sample allocation not given. On day 63 after the first injection, vaccine and placebo recipients gave samples. The vaccine antigen was prefusion-stabilized Wuhan SARS-CoV-2 spike. This specimen belongs to a study of Ad26.COV2.S vaccination and SARS-CoV-2 variants. Trimming removed 1 base from V and 7 bases from J, with 13 bases in between. CDR1 is PRHDT and CDR2 is FYEKMQ in the germline V gene (reference sequence). The CDR3 sequence is 14 residues long. The table came from immunoSEQ multiplex PCR; TCRdb's copy has only in-frame clones and leaves some out. The table has just over 350,000 clones, about 88% seen once; the top ten hold about 3.3%.

The TCR comes from a person aged 18-65 years who received the Ad26.COV2.S COVID-19 vaccine or a placebo. Sequences were derived from peripheral blood, sampled in a trial of Ad26.COV2.S vaccine versus placebo. The chain carries TRBV13 and TRBJ1-2, with a possible D match to TRBD1 (6 bases). CDR3 nucleotide sequence: TGTGCCAGCAGCTTAGAGTTGGGGGGCCTTGGCTACACCTTC. This gives the protein CASSLELGGLGYTF.